Given below is one T cell receptor (beta chain) in context. What it binds is not known. This sample was taken from a study of cytomegalovirus exposure and HLA in healthy donors. Whole-study results and caveats: In an earlier analysis, productive rearrangement rates for most beta V segments clustered near 87% or 30%.

The CDR3 consists of 16 residues. Trimming pared 4 bases from V and 1 base from J, leaving 11 bases between. Germline V gene data show CDR1 as MGHRA and CDR2 as YSYEKL. PCR was performed using 60 Vbeta and 13 Jbeta primers. Sequenced by immunoSEQ multiplex PCR; TCRdb stores in-frame clones only, minus some. The sample contains tens of thousands of clones, 60% to 85% of which appear only once. This receptor was obtained from a man between 18 and 35 years old in good health and CMV-seropositive. The rearrangement joins TRBV4-1 to TRBJ2-6, with no clear D. Sequenced sample: PBMCs. As DNA, the CDR3 is TGCGCCAGCAGCCCCGAGCGTGTTTCTGGGGCCAACGTCCTGACTTTC. This gives the protein CASSPERVSGANVLTF.